This T cell receptor beta chain was captured by sequencing in a study of blood T cell repertoires in COVID-19. Overall study context: Samples of COVID-19 (acute and convalescent) were obtained from the United States, Italy and Spain. T cells, B-cell-depleted T cells, or PBMCs provided the cDNA or gDNA that served as material.

Produced via immunoSEQ multiplex PCR; TCRdb's table is partial and in-frame only. The sample lists around 280,000 clones, roughly 90% seen once, with approximately 10% in the top ten. This clone was seen once. CDR3 length: 14 amino acids. Germline-derived CDR1 and CDR2 are LGHDT and YNNKEL (reference sequence). Deletions cut 4 bases from V and 7 bases from J, with 13 bases between. The rearrangement joins TRBV3-1 (or the pseudogene TRBV3-2) to TRBJ2-2, with D possibly being TRBD2 (7 bases). This sequence was found in a woman in her 30s with COVID-19, enrolled during active disease. The sample consisted of peripheral blood. CDR3 sequence: CASSRGGGVGELFF. The DNA of the CDR3 is TGTGCCAGCAGCCGAGGGGGAGGGGTCGGGGAGCTGTTTTTT.